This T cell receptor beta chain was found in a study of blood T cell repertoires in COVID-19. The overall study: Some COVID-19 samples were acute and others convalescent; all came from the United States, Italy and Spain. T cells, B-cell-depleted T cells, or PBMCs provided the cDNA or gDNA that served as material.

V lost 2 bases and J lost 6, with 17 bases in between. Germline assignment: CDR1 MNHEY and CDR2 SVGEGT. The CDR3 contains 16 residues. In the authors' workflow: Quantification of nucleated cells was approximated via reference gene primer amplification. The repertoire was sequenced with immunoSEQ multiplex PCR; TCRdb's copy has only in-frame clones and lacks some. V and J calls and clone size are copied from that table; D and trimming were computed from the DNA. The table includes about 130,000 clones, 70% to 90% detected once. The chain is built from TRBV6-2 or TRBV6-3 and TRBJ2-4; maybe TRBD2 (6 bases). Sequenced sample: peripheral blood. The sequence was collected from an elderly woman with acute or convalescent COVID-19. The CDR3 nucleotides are TGTGCCAGCAGTTACATCCGGGAGCGCCCTTTAAACATTCAGTACTTC. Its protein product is CASSYIRERPLNIQYF.